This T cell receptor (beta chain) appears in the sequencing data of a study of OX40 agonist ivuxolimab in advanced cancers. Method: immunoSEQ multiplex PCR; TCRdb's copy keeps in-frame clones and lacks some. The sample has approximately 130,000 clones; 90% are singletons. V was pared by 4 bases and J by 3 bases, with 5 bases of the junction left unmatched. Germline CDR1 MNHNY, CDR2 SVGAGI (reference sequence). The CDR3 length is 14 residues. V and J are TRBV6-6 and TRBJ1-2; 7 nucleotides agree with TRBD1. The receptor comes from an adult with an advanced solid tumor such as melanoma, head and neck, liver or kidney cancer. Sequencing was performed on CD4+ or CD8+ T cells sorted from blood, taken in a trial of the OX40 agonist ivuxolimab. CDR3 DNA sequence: TGTGCCAGCAGTTCACCTGACAGGGACTATGGCTACACCTTC. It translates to CASSSPDRDYGYTF.